This is a list of T cell receptor beta chains from one sample in a study of blood T cell repertoires in COVID-19. Sequencing was performed with immunoSEQ multiplex PCR; in TCRdb, only in-frame clones are kept and a portion is missing. The data show 130,000 to 150,000 clones, approximately 87% seen once. The sequencing input was peripheral blood. The receptor set was obtained from a woman in her forties or fifties with active or convalescent COVID-19. CDR3s include the opening cysteine and the closing phenylalanine or tryptophan. Each record gives: clone size, D gene, J gene, V gene, CDR3 DNA, CDR3 protein. The D gene is left open where the match is weak. Rows give clone size only sometimes, using once, few, many, or a class for an expanded clone.

clone size: .
D gene: TRBD1
J gene: TRBJ2-1
V gene: TRBV30
CDR3 DNA: TGTGCCTGGAGCGGGGACAGGGGCAATGAGCAGTTCTTC
CDR3 protein: CAWSGDRGNEQFF

clone size: .
D gene: TRBD1
J gene: TRBJ2-5
V gene: TRBV6-5
CDR3 DNA: TGTGCCAGCAGTTTTTCAGGGGGCGGTGAGACCCAGTACTTC
CDR3 protein: CASSFSGGGETQYF

clone size: .
D gene: .
J gene: TRBJ2-5
V gene: TRBV28
CDR3 DNA: TGTGCCAGCAGTCGGGACATTAGGGAGACCCAGTACTTC
CDR3 protein: CASSRDIRETQYF

clone size: .
D gene: .
J gene: TRBJ2-1
V gene: TRBV11-2
CDR3 DNA: TGTGCCAGCAGCTTAGGTGGGAACGGTCCCGGGGATGAGCAGTTCTTC
CDR3 protein: CASSLGGNGPGDEQFF

clone size: few
D gene: TRBD1
J gene: TRBJ1-2
V gene: TRBV11-2
CDR3 DNA: TGTGCCAGCAGCTTGACAGGGCCGAACTATGGCTACACCTTC
CDR3 protein: CASSLTGPNYGYTF

clone size: .
D gene: TRBD1
J gene: TRBJ1-3
V gene: TRBV30
CDR3 DNA: TGTGCCCGAAAGACAGGGTCTCTGAGCTCTGGAAACACCATATATTTT
CDR3 protein: CARKTGSLSSGNTIYF

clone size: .
D gene: TRBD1
J gene: TRBJ1-4
V gene: TRBV2
CDR3 DNA: TGTGCCAGCAGCCGACAGGGTTTTGGGACTAATGAAAAACTGTTTTTT
CDR3 protein: CASSRQGFGTNEKLFF

clone size: .
D gene: .
J gene: TRBJ1-2
V gene: TRBV5-4
CDR3 DNA: TGTGCCAGCAGCTTCACAGGGAGGGGGGGCTACACCTTC
CDR3 protein: CASSFTGRGGYTF

clone size: .
D gene: .
J gene: TRBJ2-3
V gene: TRBV19
CDR3 DNA: TGTGCCAGTAGTAACCCTTCGGGAGATACGCAGTATTTT
CDR3 protein: CASSNPSGDTQYF

clone size: .
D gene: TRBD2
J gene: TRBJ2-2
V gene: TRBV7-3
CDR3 DNA: TGTGCCAGCAGCTTCTCAACAGCGGGAGCGAACACCGGGGAGCTGTTTTTT
CDR3 protein: CASSFSTAGANTGELFF

clone size: .
D gene: TRBD1
J gene: TRBJ1-1
V gene: TRBV7-9
CDR3 DNA: TGTGCCAGCAGCCAAGGACAGGGCAGGGCTTTGAACACTGAAGCTTTCTTT
CDR3 protein: CASSQGQGRALNTEAFF

clone size: .
D gene: .
J gene: TRBJ2-7
V gene: TRBV19
CDR3 DNA: TGTGCCAGTAGTAAAAGGCCTGGGGCAACCTACTACGAGCAGTACTTC
CDR3 protein: CASSKRPGATYYEQYF

clone size: .
D gene: TRBD2
J gene: TRBJ2-3
V gene: TRBV7-3
CDR3 DNA: TGTGCCAGCAGCTCCCGAGGAGCGGGGGAGGTAGATACGCAGTATTTT
CDR3 protein: CASSSRGAGEVDTQYF

clone size: once
D gene: TRBD1
J gene: TRBJ1-2
V gene: TRBV15
CDR3 DNA: TGTGCCACCAGCAGAGATCAAGGCAGGGGGCAAGGCTACACCTTC
CDR3 protein: CATSRDQGRGQGYTF

clone size: .
D gene: .
J gene: TRBJ2-3
V gene: TRBV7-3
CDR3 DNA: TGTGCCAGCAGCTTAGGGTGGGCGAATACGCAGTATTTT
CDR3 protein: CASSLGWANTQYF

clone size: once
D gene: .
J gene: TRBJ1-4
V gene: TRBV11-3
CDR3 DNA: TGTGCCAGCAGCCAGGGAAGCGAAAAACTGTTTTTT
CDR3 protein: CASSQGSEKLFF

clone size: .
D gene: .
J gene: TRBJ1-3
V gene: TRBV4-1
CDR3 DNA: TGCGCCAGCAGCCAAGAGGGTAACCCCAGGGGAAACACCATATATTTT
CDR3 protein: CASSQEGNPRGNTIYF

clone size: .
D gene: .
J gene: TRBJ1-4
V gene: TRBV28
CDR3 DNA: TGTGCCAGTCAGGACAGTTTTAATGAAAAACTGTTTTTT
CDR3 protein: CASQDSFNEKLFF

clone size: .
D gene: .
J gene: TRBJ1-3
V gene: TRBV21-1
CDR3 DNA: TGTGCCAGCACCCTTAGCTCTGGAAACACCATATATTTT
CDR3 protein: CASTLSSGNTIYF

clone size: .
D gene: TRBD1
J gene: TRBJ1-6
V gene: TRBV19
CDR3 DNA: TGTGCCAGTACCGGACAGGGCTTTAATTCACCCCTCCACTTT
CDR3 protein: CASTGQGFNSPLHF

clone size: .
D gene: TRBD2
J gene: TRBJ2-7
V gene: TRBV4-2
CDR3 DNA: TGTGCCAGCAGCCAAGAATTGACTAGCGGAGACTCCTACGAGCAGTACTTC
CDR3 protein: CASSQELTSGDSYEQYF

clone size: .
D gene: TRBD1
J gene: TRBJ1-2
V gene: TRBV2
CDR3 DNA: TGTGCCAGCAAGGGACAGGGGCTCTATGGCTACACCTTC
CDR3 protein: CASKGQGLYGYTF

clone size: few
D gene: TRBD1
J gene: TRBJ1-1
V gene: TRBV5-6
CDR3 DNA: TGTGCCAGCAGGGTCCAGGGGGCAGGTGAAGCTTTCTTT
CDR3 protein: CASRVQGAGEAFF

clone size: .
D gene: .
J gene: TRBJ2-1
V gene: TRBV5-4
CDR3 DNA: TGTGCCAGCAGCTTGGCCAGCTCCTACAATGAGCAGTTCTTC
CDR3 protein: CASSLASSYNEQFF

clone size: .
D gene: TRBD2
J gene: TRBJ2-5
V gene: TRBV7-6
CDR3 DNA: TGTGCCAGCAGCGTCCGACTAGCCCGTGGGGAGACCCAGTACTTC
CDR3 protein: CASSVRLARGETQYF

clone size: .
D gene: .
J gene: TRBJ2-5
V gene: TRBV4-1
CDR3 DNA: TGCGCCAGCAGCCTCACAGGGCTGGTACAAGAGACCCAGTACTTC
CDR3 protein: CASSLTGLVQETQYF

clone size: .
D gene: .
J gene: TRBJ2-7
V gene: TRBV12-3/TRBV12-4
CDR3 DNA: TGTGCCAGCAGTTCCGACAGGTTCTACGAGCAGTACTTC
CDR3 protein: CASSSDRFYEQYF

clone size: .
D gene: TRBD2
J gene: TRBJ2-7
V gene: TRBV18
CDR3 DNA: TGTGCCAGCTCACCGGCGGGAGGGCCGGGTGAGCAGTACTTC
CDR3 protein: CASSPAGGPGEQYF

clone size: .
D gene: .
J gene: TRBJ1-1
V gene: TRBV27
CDR3 DNA: TGTGCCACCAAACAGGGCAACATCGCCTCTGAAGCTTTCTTT
CDR3 protein: CATKQGNIASEAFF

clone size: once
D gene: .
J gene: TRBJ1-1
V gene: TRBV11-2
CDR3 DNA: TGTGCCAGCAGCTTAGGGCGCGGCACTGAAGCTTTCTTT
CDR3 protein: CASSLGRGTEAFF

clone size: .
D gene: TRBD1
J gene: TRBJ1-1
V gene: TRBV13
CDR3 DNA: TGTGCCAGCAGCTCCAGGGGGCGAACTGAAGCTTTCTTT
CDR3 protein: CASSSRGRTEAFF

clone size: .
D gene: TRBD1
J gene: TRBJ1-4
V gene: TRBV3-1/TRBV3-2
CDR3 DNA: TGTGCCAGCAGCCTCTATCCCGGGACAGGGCGGGGTAAGAAGGGGATGCAGAATGAAAAACTGTTTTTT
CDR3 protein: CASSLYPGTGRGKKGMQNEKLFF

clone size: .
D gene: TRBD1
J gene: TRBJ1-4
V gene: TRBV28
CDR3 DNA: TGTGCCAGCAGATCTAAGAGAGGGACAGCTAATGAAAAACTGTTTTTT
CDR3 protein: CASRSKRGTANEKLFF

clone size: .
D gene: .
J gene: TRBJ1-1
V gene: TRBV30
CDR3 DNA: TGTGCCTGGAATAACCAAGAGGGCACTGAAGCTTTCTTT
CDR3 protein: CAWNNQEGTEAFF

clone size: .
D gene: TRBD2
J gene: TRBJ2-1
V gene: TRBV7-3
CDR3 DNA: TGTGCCAGCAGCTTATCATCCGGGACTAGCGTAAAGGGGGTATACAATGAGCAGTTCTTC
CDR3 protein: CASSLSSGTSVKGVYNEQFF

clone size: .
D gene: .
J gene: TRBJ2-6
V gene: TRBV27
CDR3 DNA: TGTGCCAGCAGAACTACTGGGGCCAACGTCCTGACTTTC
CDR3 protein: CASRTTGANVLTF

clone size: .
D gene: TRBD1
J gene: TRBJ2-7
V gene: TRBV6-5
CDR3 DNA: TGTGCCAGCAGAACGACAGGGGAGACCTACGAGCAGTACTTC
CDR3 protein: CASRTTGETYEQYF

clone size: .
D gene: .
J gene: TRBJ2-2
V gene: TRBV9
CDR3 DNA: TGTGCCAGCAACACTGGGGGGAACTCGAACACCGGGGAGCTGTTTTTT
CDR3 protein: CASNTGGNSNTGELFF

clone size: .
D gene: .
J gene: TRBJ2-7
V gene: TRBV15
CDR3 DNA: TGTGCCACCAGCAGAGAGCCGGGAAGGTCTTACGAGCAGTACTTC
CDR3 protein: CATSREPGRSYEQYF

clone size: .
D gene: .
J gene: TRBJ2-5
V gene: TRBV7-3
CDR3 DNA: TGTGCCAGCAGCTTAACCGTCCAAGAGACCCAGTACTTC
CDR3 protein: CASSLTVQETQYF

clone size: .
D gene: .
J gene: TRBJ2-7
V gene: TRBV14
CDR3 DNA: TGTGCCAGCAGCCAGGGGCAGCGCTCCTACGAGCAGTACTTC
CDR3 protein: CASSQGQRSYEQYF

clone size: .
D gene: TRBD1
J gene: TRBJ1-1
V gene: TRBV10-3
CDR3 DNA: TGTGCCATCAGTGAGTCGACAGGGACCCGTCGGACTGAAGCTTTCTTT
CDR3 protein: CAISESTGTRRTEAFF

clone size: .
D gene: .
J gene: TRBJ1-1
V gene: TRBV28
CDR3 DNA: TGTGCCAGCAGTCTCACAGGGCACACTGAAGCTTTCTTT
CDR3 protein: CASSLTGHTEAFF

clone size: .
D gene: TRBD1
J gene: TRBJ2-7
V gene: TRBV7-2
CDR3 DNA: TGTGCCAGCAGCCCACAGGGGATATCGACCTACGAGCAGTACTTC
CDR3 protein: CASSPQGISTYEQYF

clone size: .
D gene: TRBD2
J gene: TRBJ2-2
V gene: TRBV9
CDR3 DNA: TGTGCCAGCAGCGTAGACGGACTAGCGGGAGTGTCCACCGGGGAGCTGTTTTTT
CDR3 protein: CASSVDGLAGVSTGELFF

clone size: .
D gene: TRBD2
J gene: TRBJ2-7
V gene: TRBV9
CDR3 DNA: TGTGCCAGCAGCTCATCTGCGGGGGGGACTAGCGGAGGCTACGAGCAGTACTTC
CDR3 protein: CASSSSAGGTSGGYEQYF

clone size: .
D gene: TRBD2
J gene: TRBJ2-3
V gene: TRBV5-1
CDR3 DNA: TGCGCCAGCAGCTTACCCAGCGGGGGCACAGATACGCAGTATTTT
CDR3 protein: CASSLPSGGTDTQYF

clone size: few
D gene: .
J gene: TRBJ2-7
V gene: TRBV12-5
CDR3 DNA: TGTGCTAGTGGTCCTCGGGGGGCTGGCTACGAGCAGTACTTC
CDR3 protein: CASGPRGAGYEQYF

clone size: .
D gene: .
J gene: TRBJ2-7
V gene: TRBV4-2
CDR3 DNA: TGTGCCAGCAGCCAAGGCGGACAGACCTACGAGCAGTACTTC
CDR3 protein: CASSQGGQTYEQYF

clone size: .
D gene: TRBD2
J gene: TRBJ2-1
V gene: TRBV2
CDR3 DNA: TGTGCCAGCAGAACAACCGGGACTAGCGGGTACAATGAGCAGTTCTTC
CDR3 protein: CASRTTGTSGYNEQFF

clone size: once
D gene: .
J gene: TRBJ2-3
V gene: TRBV5-5
CDR3 DNA: TGTGCCAGCAGCTCTTTGACAGATACGCAGTATTTT
CDR3 protein: CASSSLTDTQYF

clone size: .
D gene: TRBD1
J gene: TRBJ1-2
V gene: TRBV18
CDR3 DNA: TGTGCCAGCTCACCGGGGACAGACCGCTATGGCTACACCTTC
CDR3 protein: CASSPGTDRYGYTF

clone size: few
D gene: TRBD2
J gene: TRBJ2-1
V gene: TRBV4-2
CDR3 DNA: TGTGCCAGCAGCCAAGTGGGGACTAGCGGCAATGAGCAGTTCTTC
CDR3 protein: CASSQVGTSGNEQFF

clone size: medium-sized
D gene: TRBD2
J gene: TRBJ2-1
V gene: TRBV4-3
CDR3 DNA: TGCGCCAGCAGCCCTTCGAGCGGGACTTACAATGAGCAGTTCTTC
CDR3 protein: CASSPSSGTYNEQFF

clone size: once
D gene: .
J gene: TRBJ2-3
V gene: TRBV2
CDR3 DNA: .
CDR3 protein: CASKLASVRADTQYF

clone size: .
D gene: .
J gene: TRBJ2-7
V gene: TRBV28
CDR3 DNA: TGTGCCAGCAGCCCCCGTGTAGTGAGCTCCTACGAGCAGTACTTC
CDR3 protein: CASSPRVVSSYEQYF

clone size: .
D gene: .
J gene: TRBJ1-2
V gene: TRBV19
CDR3 DNA: TGTGCCAGTAGGAAGACAGTGTCATCGTATGGCTACACCTTC
CDR3 protein: CASRKTVSSYGYTF

clone size: once
D gene: .
J gene: TRBJ2-7
V gene: TRBV30
CDR3 DNA: TGTGCCTGGAGTGTACGGTTCCGGTCCGCCTACGAGCAGTACTTC
CDR3 protein: CAWSVRFRSAYEQYF